In its sample, the clone carrying this T cell receptor (beta chain) was seen once. Antigen specificity is unknown. After expansion with viral peptide pools in the ViraFEST assay, antigen-specific CD4+ T cells were sequenced. Upon completion of 10 to 11 days in culture, CD4+ T cells were isolated. Each participant was given two doses of one vaccine (BNT162b2 or mRNA-1273). Two million PBMC were seeded per well and grown in the presence of around 10 IU/ml IL-2 and 10 ug/ml peptides. CDR3 size: 15 residues. Germline V gene lookup returns CDR1 SGHKS and CDR2 YYEKEE (reference sequence). Trimming took off 4 bases at V and 2 bases at J, with 16 bases between the two ends. This record comes from a study of vaccination effects on CD4 cells after COVID-19. The assay was immunoSEQ multiplex PCR, and TCRdb's table has in-frame clones only and misses some. Here the sample spans roughly 24,000 clones, approximately 79% being singletons.

Sequenced here: CD4+ T cells from PBMCs cultured with SARS-CoV-2 spike peptides, sampled after COVID-19 vaccination. The clonotype comes from a human donor who received a COVID-19 vaccine. Some clones in this sample may be carry-over from other donors' samples. The chain joins TRBV5-5 to TRBJ2-7; TRBD1 might be the D (6 bases). CDR3 coding DNA: TGTGCCAGCAGCCGGTCTACTGGACAGCCCTACGAGCAGTACGTC. It is translated as CASSRSTGQPYEQYV.